These 20 T cell receptor beta chains were sequenced from one sample in a study of cytotoxic CD8 clonotypes in ibrutinib-treated CLL (dated by TCRdb to the early 2020s). Library generation was performed with the immunoSEQ multiplex PCR assay. Here the immuneACCESS table is served through TCRdb, limited to in-frame sequences with V and J called. Missing clones are a known gap in these copies; in checked studies unresolved V genes cover under half, and the rest lacks a known reason. The sample table holds 330,000 or so clones, of which over 60% were seen once. Under 8% of the sample rests with the top ten. The specimen comprised PBMCs, sampled after 36 months of ibrutinib treatment. Receptors were obtained from a human donor with chronic lymphocytic leukemia.

The chain recombines TRBV21-1 with TRBJ1-3; the table's D gene call, TRBD1, was not cross checked with the DNA. TRBV21-1 is designated a pseudogene. This CDR3 has 12 residues. CDR3 in DNA: TGTGCCAGCGCAGGGGTGGGAAACACCATATATTTT. Translation gives CASAGVGNTIYF.

This chain links TRBV5-1 with TRBJ2-5, with 8 positions matching TRBD2. The CDR3 runs 14 residues. V trimming: 4 bases; J trimming: 4 bases; junction bases outside the gene matches: 6. Germline-derived CDR1 and CDR2 are SGHRS and YFSETQ. The DNA of the CDR3 is TGCGCCAGCAGCACTAGCGGTTCGGTAGAGACCCAGTACTTC. Amino acid sequence: CASSTSGSVETQYF.

The chain employs TRBV4-1 and TRBJ2-1; D may match TRBD1 or TRBD2 (5 bases each). The CDR3 is made up of 18 amino acids. V lost 3 bases and J 3 bases, leaving 21 bases between the germline ends. Per germline, CDR1 MGHRA and CDR2 YSYEKL. The CDR3 nucleotides read TGCGCCAGCAGCCATCCCCAGGGAGTCCTACCTCTCTACAATGAGCAGTTCTTC. Translating it yields CASSHPQGVLPLYNEQFF.

CDR3 residues: CASSPQGKRSGNTIYF. The CDR3, as DNA: TGCGCCAGCAGCCCCCAGGGTAAACGCTCTGGAAACACCATATATTTT. This sequence joins TRBV4-1 and TRBJ1-3; TRBD1 is a possible D gene (5 bases). The CDR3 loop spans 16 amino acids. The germline V gene has CDR1 MGHRA and CDR2 YSYEKL. The V end lost 4 bases, the J end lost 0 bases, and 13 bases lay between the germline ends.

The rearrangement links TRBV29-1 to TRBJ2-3; the D call may be TRBD1 or TRBD2 (5 bases each). Trimming took off 3 bases at V and 0 bases at J, with 16 bases between the two ends. CDR1 SQVTM and CDR2 ANQGSEA come from the germline V gene. The CDR3 contains 16 residues. The CDR3 protein is CSVDRDQSASTDTQYF. DNA for the CDR3: TGCAGCGTTGACCGGGACCAAAGTGCTAGCACAGATACGCAGTATTTT.

The chain links TRBV10-1 to TRBJ1-3, with a weak D call TRBD1 (5 bases). CDR1 is WNHNN, CDR2 SYGVQD, per germline (reference sequence). CDR3 size: 14 residues. The ends were cut back, 11 bases at V and 3 bases at J, with 17 bases in the middle. The CDR3 DNA is TGCGCCTTAAAGCAGGGCATAGGTGGAAACACCATATATTTT. It is translated as CALKQGIGGNTIYF.

The rearrangement links TRBV4-1 to TRBJ2-2; D is undetermined. CDR3 length equals 16 residues. Germline V gives CDR1 MGHRA, CDR2 YSYEKL. V was shortened by 4 bases and J by 8 bases, with 20 bases between the two germline ends. The CDR3 here is CASSPLAVTARGELFF. Written as DNA, the CDR3 is TGCGCCAGCAGCCCTCTCGCCGTCACAGCCCGGGGGGAGCTGTTTTTT.

This chain uses TRBV12-5 with TRBJ2-3; D is unresolved. This CDR3 contains 13 residues. Germline V gene lookup returns CDR1 LGHNT and CDR2 FRNRAP. With 4 bases removed from V and 6 bases from J, the gap between germline ends came to 11 bases. CDR3 bases: TGTGCTAGTGGTTCTACTGGGTCGGATACGCAGTATTTT. Protein product: CASGSTGSDTQYF.

The chain uses TRBV14 and TRBJ2-5, with a weak D call TRBD1 (6 bases). The CDR3 consists of 16 residues. Germline V lookup: CDR1 SGHDN, CDR2 FVKESK. V shed 3 bases and J shed 5 bases, with 19 bases lying between them. Here the CDR3 DNA reads TGTGCCAGCAGCCAGAGCTCGGCAGGGGTACGGGAGACCCAGTACTTC. This translates into CASSQSSAGVRETQYF. The full variable domain, in which reference TRBV14 and TRBJ2-5 provide the parts outside the CDR3, is EAGVTQFPSHSVIEKGQTVTLRCDPISGHDNLYWYRRVMGKEIKFLLHFVKESKQDESGMPNNRFLAERTGGTYSTLKVQPAELEDSGVYFCASSQSSAGVRETQYFGPGTRLLVL.

DNA for the CDR3: TGCGCCAGCAGCTTGGGAGCGGGAGGGCCTAGAGAAGAGACCCAGTACTTC. Its translation is CASSLGAGGPREETQYF. The rearrangement uses TRBV5-1 and TRBJ2-5, with TRBD2 matching 10 bases. Per the germline V gene, CDR1 is SGHRS and CDR2 is YFSETQ. V dropped 0 bases and J dropped 3; count of bases not matched to a gene: 8. The CDR3 loop spans 17 amino acids.

The CDR3 coding sequence is TGTGCCAGCTCTCGTACTACAGGGCCCGGGGAGCTGTTTTTT. As protein: CASSRTTGPGELFF. The chain links TRBV18 to TRBJ2-2, with D tentatively TRBD1 (6 bases). The CDR3 is made up of 14 amino acids. Trimming removed 6 bases from V and 6 bases from J, with 14 bases in between. Germline V lookup: CDR1 KGHSH, CDR2 LQKENI.

This clone appeared once. The chain uses TRBV11-2 and TRBJ2-6, with D perhaps being TRBD1 or TRBD2 (5 bases each). The germline V and J ends were trimmed by 4 bases and 0 bases, with 16 bases remaining between them. The CDR3 is 18 residues long. Germline V gene data show CDR1 as SGHAT and CDR2 as FQNNGV. The CDR3 sequence: CASSWGPYLGSGANVLTF. CDR3 nucleotides: TGTGCCAGCAGCTGGGGACCCTACCTAGGCTCTGGGGCCAACGTCCTGACTTTC.

The chain recombines TRBV28 with TRBJ2-5; 7 bases line up with TRBD1. With V trimmed by 5 bases and J by 2 bases, 2 bases remained unmatched. This CDR3 contains 13 residues. The germline gives CDR1 MDHEN, CDR2 SYDVKM. CDR3 coding DNA: TGTGCCAGCAGTGCAGGGGGTCAAGAGACCCAGTACTTC. Protein product: CASSAGGQETQYF.

This clone appeared a single time. V gene TRBV7-2 combines with J gene TRBJ1-1; no definite D call. V lost 2 bases to trimming and J lost 4 bases, with 8 bases between them. Per germline, CDR1 SGHTA and CDR2 FQGNSA. CDR3 length equals 13 residues. The CDR3 coding sequence is TGTGCCAGCAGCTTAATGGAGGGCACTGAAGCTTTCTTT. Protein: CASSLMEGTEAFF. The full variable domain, rest sourced from reference TRBV7-2 and TRBJ1-1, is GAGVSQSPSNKVTEKGKDVELRCDPISGHTALYWYRQSLGQGLEFLIYFQGNSAPDKSGLPSDRFSAERTGGSVSTLTIQRTQQEDSAVYLCASSLMEGTEAFFGQGTRLTVV.

V and J are TRBV4-3 and TRBJ1-2; D gene uncertain. Per the germline V gene, CDR1 is LGHNA and CDR2 is YSLEER. This CDR3 is built from 15 residues. V was pared by 1 base and J by 0 bases, with 9 bases between. The CDR3 nucleotides are TGCGCCAGCAGCCAAGTCTTCCGATCTAACTATGGCTACACCTTC. As protein: CASSQVFRSNYGYTF.

J is TRBJ2-7 and V is TRBV7-8, with 7 bases identical to TRBD1. CDR3 length: 14 residues. Unmatched junction bases numbered 4, after V lost 2 bases and J lost 3 bases. Germline values: CDR1 SGHVS, CDR2 FQNEAQ. Here the CDR3 reads CASSLTGQIYEQYF. The CDR3 DNA sequence: TGTGCCAGCAGCTTAACGGGACAGATCTACGAGCAGTACTTC.

V is TRBV4-2 and J is TRBJ2-7, with D perhaps TRBD2 (6 bases). V was clipped by 0 bases and J by 5 bases, with 11 bases between them. The germline gives CDR1 LGHNA, CDR2 YNFKEQ. This CDR3 is 14 amino acids long. CDR3 nucleotide sequence: TGTGCCAGCAGCCAAGATGCGGGGTTCAACGAGCAGTACTTC. This translates into CASSQDAGFNEQYF.

V usage is TRBV7-2 and J usage is TRBJ2-7, with D maybe TRBD2 (6 bases). In germline, CDR1 is SGHTA, CDR2 FQGNSA. The ends were cut back, 1 base at V and 6 bases at J, with 25 bases in the middle. This CDR3 has 18 amino acids. DNA of the CDR3: TGTGCCAGCAGCTTAGGTAGGCTAGCGCGGGGCCCGGCGTCCGAGCAGTACTTC. This sequence encodes CASSLGRLARGPASEQYF.

This clone was detected once. V gene TRBV9 combines with J gene TRBJ2-3; tentatively, D is TRBD2 (5 bases). The ends were cut back, 3 bases at V and 5 bases at J, with 13 bases in the middle. Germline V gene lookup returns CDR1 SGDLS and CDR2 YYNGEE. CDR3 length equals 14 residues. CDR3 protein: CASSAASGVDTQYF. DNA for the CDR3: TGTGCCAGCAGCGCTGCTTCCGGGGTAGATACGCAGTATTTT.

This clone has just a few counts. The J gene is TRBJ1-2, the V gene TRBV29-1; D perhaps matches TRBD1 (5 bases). The CDR3 is made up of 13 amino acids. Trimming pared 7 bases from V and 4 bases from J, leaving 16 bases between. CDR1 is SQVTM, CDR2 ANQGSEA, per germline. CDR3 nucleotide sequence: TGCAGCGACTTAGTGTGGAGGGGCTATGGCTACACCTTC. This translates into CSDLVWRGYGYTF. The variable domain in full, completed from reference TRBV29-1 and TRBJ1-2, reads SAVISQKPSRDICQRGTSLTIQCQVDSQVTMMFWYRQQPGQSLTLIATANQGSEATYESGFVIDKFPISRPNLTFSTLTVSNMSPEDSSIYLCSDLVWRGYGYTFGSGTRLTVV.